The rows below give T cell receptor beta chains drawn from one sample of a study of PD-L1 blockade in urothelial cancer. Measured with immunoSEQ multiplex PCR; TCRdb has only the in-frame clones, and not every one. The sample lists tens of thousands of clones; about 82% were seen once. This sample comprised PBMCs, obtained around atezolizumab (anti-PD-L1) treatment. All receptors derive from a man in his fifties or sixties with urothelial cancer. Each CDR3 is given with its conserved first and last residue. The order of the fields is J gene, V gene, CDR3 protein.

TRBJ2-1 TRBV5-1 CASSLVGQALIF
TRBJ2-7 TRBV2 CASSETVEQYF
TRBJ2-7 TRBV28 CASSSILGPRIYEQYF
TRBJ2-3 TRBV5-3 CARSLTSGSPDTQYF
TRBJ2-7 TRBV7-9 CASSRDDRGILEQYF
TRBJ2-7 TRBV27 CASSFGTGDYEQYF
TRBJ2-1 TRBV5-1 CASSRDSKSNEQFF
TRBJ1-4 TRBV28 CASSGPGTGSEKLFF
TRBJ2-1 TRBV4-2 CASSPVGTSGRAGEQFF
TRBJ2-7 TRBV7-8 CASSFTGNSYEQYF
TRBJ1-5 TRBV7-2 CASSLQNNQPQHF
TRBJ2-7 TRBV29-1 CSVEGDRAPHEQYF
TRBJ1-5 TRBV30 CAWDTGSSNQPQHF
TRBJ1-1 TRBV6-4 CASTPSPGNTEAFF
TRBJ2-3 TRBV4-2 CASSQDPGGRLGDTQYF
TRBJ1-5 TRBV7-9 CASSLGAGFNQPQHF
TRBJ1-2 TRBV7-9 CASSSNRGRDYGYTF
TRBJ1-1 TRBV5-6 CASSKYRKNTEAFF
TRBJ1-1 TRBV6-1 CASSEAPQRDTEAFF
TRBJ2-1 TRBV4-1 CASSLTGRTGGGYNEQFF
TRBJ2-3 TRBV5-6 CASRPGLVRDTQYF
TRBJ2-7 TRBV10-3 CAISGRGWEQYF
TRBJ2-3 TRBV5-6 CASSWGGSSTDTQYF
TRBJ2-3 TRBV6-1 CASSLGLAGTDTQYF
TRBJ2-3 TRBV30 CAWSLLAGGEDTQYF
TRBJ2-1 TRBV11-3 CASSRSGRAVNEQFF
TRBJ1-4 TRBV19 CASSEDRGQEKLFF
TRBJ1-6 TRBV6-5 CASSYSGAGSPLHF
TRBJ1-6 TRBV5-1 CASSQGQDNSPLHF
TRBJ1-1 TRBV28 CASSLTGGVPEAFF
TRBJ2-7 TRBV29-1 CSVVDGGRDEQYF
TRBJ2-1 TRBV11-1 CATTKKREELNEQFF
TRBJ1-1 TRBV29-1 CSVGGYTEAFF
TRBJ2-3 TRBV11-1 CASSLSPSADTQYF
TRBJ2-5 TRBV28 CASSFRLAGSETQYF
TRBJ1-3 TRBV18 CASSEEVLSRNTIYF
TRBJ2-1 TRBV27 CASSPRGVAMYNEQFF
TRBJ2-6 TRBV28 CASSSGDRAGANVLTF
TRBJ2-4 TRBV19 CASSGGQGVIQYF
TRBJ1-1 TRBV28 CASSLQEANTEAFF
TRBJ2-1 TRBV6-6 CASSYSGLAGEQFF
TRBJ2-1 TRBV11-3 CASSLSGRYNEQFF
TRBJ1-4 TRBV18 CASSPMGSEKLFF
TRBJ1-6 TRBV2 CASSRDRGSNSPLHF
TRBJ2-1 TRBV19 CASSKLDNEQFF
TRBJ2-7 TRBV10-3 CAISPGQGTYEQYF
TRBJ2-7 TRBV27 CASSRTGSPYEQYF
TRBJ2-2 TRBV9 CASSAAGGIGLAGTRELFF
TRBJ2-5 TRBV5-1 CASRNRQGGETQYF
TRBJ1-6 TRBV5-6 CASSLRGHNNSPLHF
TRBJ1-2 TRBV6-1 CASSPPYYGYTF